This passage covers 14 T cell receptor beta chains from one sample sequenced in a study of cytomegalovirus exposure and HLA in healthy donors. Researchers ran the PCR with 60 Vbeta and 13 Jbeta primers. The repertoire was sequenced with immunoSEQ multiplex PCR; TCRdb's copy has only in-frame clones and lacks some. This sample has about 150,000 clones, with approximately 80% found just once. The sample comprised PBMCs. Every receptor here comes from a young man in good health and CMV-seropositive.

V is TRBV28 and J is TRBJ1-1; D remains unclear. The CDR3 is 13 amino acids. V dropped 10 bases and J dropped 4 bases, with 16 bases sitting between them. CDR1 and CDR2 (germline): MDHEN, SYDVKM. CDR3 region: CATRAERVTEAFF. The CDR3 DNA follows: TGTGCCACCAGAGCCGAACGTGTCACTGAAGCTTTCTTT.

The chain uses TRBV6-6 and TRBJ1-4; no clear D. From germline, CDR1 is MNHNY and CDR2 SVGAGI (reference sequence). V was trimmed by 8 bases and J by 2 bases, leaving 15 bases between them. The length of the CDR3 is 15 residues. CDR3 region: CASLFAPMTNEKLFF. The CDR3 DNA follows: TGTGCCAGCCTCTTCGCGCCCATGACTAATGAAAAACTGTTTTTT.

The chain's CDR3 is CASSYSGPGNTIYF. CDR3 DNA sequence: TGTGCCAGCAGTTACTCGGGGCCTGGAAACACCATATATTTT. This rearrangement joins TRBV6-5 to TRBJ1-3; tentatively, D is TRBD1 (5 bases). V shed 0 bases and J shed 2 bases, with 5 bases lying between them. Germline V CDR1 and CDR2: MNHEY, SVGAGI. The CDR3 consists of 14 residues.

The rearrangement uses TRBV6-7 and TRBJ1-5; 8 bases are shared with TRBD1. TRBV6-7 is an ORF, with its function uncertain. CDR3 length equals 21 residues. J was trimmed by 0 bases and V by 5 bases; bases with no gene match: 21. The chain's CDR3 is CASSPPSRVYRGILSNQPQHF. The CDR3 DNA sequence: TGTGCCAGCAGTCCCCCCTCCCGGGTGTACAGGGGGATACTTAGCAATCAGCCCCAGCATTTT.

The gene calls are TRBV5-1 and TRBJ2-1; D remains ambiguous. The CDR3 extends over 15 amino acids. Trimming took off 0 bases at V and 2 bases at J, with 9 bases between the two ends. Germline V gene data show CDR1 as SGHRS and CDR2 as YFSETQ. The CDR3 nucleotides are TGCGCCAGCAGCTTGGCTCAGGTCACCTACAATGAGCAGTTCTTC. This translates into CASSLAQVTYNEQFF. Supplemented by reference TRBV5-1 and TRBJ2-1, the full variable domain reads KAGVTQTPRYLIKTRGQQVTLSCSPISGHRSVSWYQQTPGQGLQFLFEYFSETQRNKGNFPGRFSGRQFSNSRSEMNVSTLELGDSALYLCASSLAQVTYNEQFFGPGTRLTVL.

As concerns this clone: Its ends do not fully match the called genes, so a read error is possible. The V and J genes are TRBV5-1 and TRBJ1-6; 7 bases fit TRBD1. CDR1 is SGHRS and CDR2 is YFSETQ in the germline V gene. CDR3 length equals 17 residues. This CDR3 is CTSSPREGASYNSPLHF. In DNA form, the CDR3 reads TGCACCAGCAGCCCCCGGGAGGGGGCGTCCTATAATTCACCCCTCCACTTT.

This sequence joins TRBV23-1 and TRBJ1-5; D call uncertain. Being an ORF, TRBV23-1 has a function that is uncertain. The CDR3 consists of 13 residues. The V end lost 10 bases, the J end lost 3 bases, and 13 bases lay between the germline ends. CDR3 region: CATKRGDNQPQHF. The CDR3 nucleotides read TGCGCCACCAAACGGGGAGACAATCAGCCCCAGCATTTT.

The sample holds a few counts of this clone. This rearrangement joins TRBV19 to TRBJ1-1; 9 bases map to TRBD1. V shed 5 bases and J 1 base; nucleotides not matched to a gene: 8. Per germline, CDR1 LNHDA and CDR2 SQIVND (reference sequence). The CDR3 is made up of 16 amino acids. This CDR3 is CASSPGQGRANTEAFF. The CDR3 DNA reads TGTGCCAGTAGTCCGGGACAGGGTAGGGCGAACACTGAAGCTTTCTTT.

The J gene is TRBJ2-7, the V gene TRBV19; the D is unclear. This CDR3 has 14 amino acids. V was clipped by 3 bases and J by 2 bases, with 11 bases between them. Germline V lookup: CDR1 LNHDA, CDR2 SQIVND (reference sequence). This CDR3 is CASSIVVEAYEQYF. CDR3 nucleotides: TGTGCCAGTAGTATCGTTGTTGAGGCCTACGAGCAGTACTTC.

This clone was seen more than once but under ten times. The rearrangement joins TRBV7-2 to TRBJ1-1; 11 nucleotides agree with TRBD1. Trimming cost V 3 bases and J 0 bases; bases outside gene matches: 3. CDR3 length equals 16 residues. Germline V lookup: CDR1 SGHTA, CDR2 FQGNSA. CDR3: CASSLDRGLLNTEAFF. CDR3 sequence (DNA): TGTGCCAGCAGCTTGGACAGGGGGCTTTTGAACACTGAAGCTTTCTTT. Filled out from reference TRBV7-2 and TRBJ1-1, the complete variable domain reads GAGVSQSPSNKVTEKGKDVELRCDPISGHTALYWYRQSLGQGLEFLIYFQGNSAPDKSGLPSDRFSAERTGGSVSTLTIQRTQQEDSAVYLCASSLDRGLLNTEAFFGQGTRLTVV.

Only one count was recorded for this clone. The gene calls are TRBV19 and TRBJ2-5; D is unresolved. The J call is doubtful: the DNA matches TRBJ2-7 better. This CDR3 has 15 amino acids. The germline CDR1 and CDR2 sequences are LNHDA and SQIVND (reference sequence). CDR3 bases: TGTGCCAGTAGTCCTTCGGCGATTAGCTCCTACGAGCAGTACTTC. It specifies CASSPSAISSYEQYF.

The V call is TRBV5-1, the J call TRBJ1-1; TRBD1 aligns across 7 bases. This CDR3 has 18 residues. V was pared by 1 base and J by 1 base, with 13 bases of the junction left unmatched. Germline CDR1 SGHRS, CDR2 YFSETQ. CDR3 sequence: CASSLMIITGEANTEAFF. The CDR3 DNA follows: TGCGCCAGCAGCTTGATGATTATAACAGGGGAGGCGAACACTGAAGCTTTCTTT.

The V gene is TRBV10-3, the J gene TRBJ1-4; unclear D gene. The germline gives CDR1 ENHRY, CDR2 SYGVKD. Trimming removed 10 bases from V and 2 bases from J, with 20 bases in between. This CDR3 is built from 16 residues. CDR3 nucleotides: TGTGCCACCTCGCCCGGGAGGATAAGGACTAATGAAAAACTGTTTTTT. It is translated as CATSPGRIRTNEKLFF.

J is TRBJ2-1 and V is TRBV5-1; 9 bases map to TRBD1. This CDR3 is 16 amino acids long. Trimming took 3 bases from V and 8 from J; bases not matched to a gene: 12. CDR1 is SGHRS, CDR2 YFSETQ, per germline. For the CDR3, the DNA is TGCGCCAGCAGCTCCCCCAGGGGACAGGGAGGGGATGAGCAGTTCTTC. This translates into CASSSPRGQGGDEQFF.